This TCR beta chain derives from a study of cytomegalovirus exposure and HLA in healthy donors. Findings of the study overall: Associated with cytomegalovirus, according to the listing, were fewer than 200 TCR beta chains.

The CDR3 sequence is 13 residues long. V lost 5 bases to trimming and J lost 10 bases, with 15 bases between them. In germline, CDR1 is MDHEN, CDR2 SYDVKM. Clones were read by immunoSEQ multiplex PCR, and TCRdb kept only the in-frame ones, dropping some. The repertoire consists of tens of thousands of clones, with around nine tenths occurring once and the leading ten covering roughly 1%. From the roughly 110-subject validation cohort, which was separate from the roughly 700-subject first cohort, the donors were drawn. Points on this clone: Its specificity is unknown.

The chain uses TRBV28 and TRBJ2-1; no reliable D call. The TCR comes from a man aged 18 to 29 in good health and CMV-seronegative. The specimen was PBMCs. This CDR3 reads CASSENTDLEQFF. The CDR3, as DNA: TGTGCCAGCAGTGAAAATACAGACCTAGAGCAGTTCTTC.